This T cell receptor beta chain was found in a study of blood T cell repertoires in COVID-19. Across the whole study: The United States, Italy and Spain were the sources of the acute and convalescent COVID-19 samples.

Libraries were prepared by immunoSEQ multiplex PCR; TCRdb keeps only in-frame clonotypes and omits some of them. The sample has over 150,000 clones; 85% are singletons. The CDR3 loop spans 16 amino acids. V gave up 4 bases and J gave up 5 bases; unmatched junction bases: 11. Germline values: CDR1 MDHEN, CDR2 SYDVKM. Participant-reported clinical history was the basis for cohort assignment. Symptom resolution, clearance, or two negative PCRs marked donors in Cohort 3 as recovered. The specimen was PBMCs or T cells enriched from blood (not recorded which). The clonotype comes from a man aged 40-49 years who had recovered from COVID-19. The rearrangement joins TRBV28 to TRBJ1-5; 7 positions agree with TRBD1. In DNA form, the CDR3 reads TGTGCCAGCAGTTCCCCAACGACAGGGATCGATCAGCCCCAGCATTTT. Amino acids: CASSSPTTGIDQPQHF. Full variable domain (remainder filled in from reference TRBV28 and TRBJ1-5): DVKVTQSSRYLVKRTGEKVFLECVQDMDHENMFWYRQDPGLGLRLIYFSYDVKMKEKGDIPEGYSVSREKKERFSLILESASTNQTSMYLCASSSPTTGIDQPQHFGDGTRLSIL.